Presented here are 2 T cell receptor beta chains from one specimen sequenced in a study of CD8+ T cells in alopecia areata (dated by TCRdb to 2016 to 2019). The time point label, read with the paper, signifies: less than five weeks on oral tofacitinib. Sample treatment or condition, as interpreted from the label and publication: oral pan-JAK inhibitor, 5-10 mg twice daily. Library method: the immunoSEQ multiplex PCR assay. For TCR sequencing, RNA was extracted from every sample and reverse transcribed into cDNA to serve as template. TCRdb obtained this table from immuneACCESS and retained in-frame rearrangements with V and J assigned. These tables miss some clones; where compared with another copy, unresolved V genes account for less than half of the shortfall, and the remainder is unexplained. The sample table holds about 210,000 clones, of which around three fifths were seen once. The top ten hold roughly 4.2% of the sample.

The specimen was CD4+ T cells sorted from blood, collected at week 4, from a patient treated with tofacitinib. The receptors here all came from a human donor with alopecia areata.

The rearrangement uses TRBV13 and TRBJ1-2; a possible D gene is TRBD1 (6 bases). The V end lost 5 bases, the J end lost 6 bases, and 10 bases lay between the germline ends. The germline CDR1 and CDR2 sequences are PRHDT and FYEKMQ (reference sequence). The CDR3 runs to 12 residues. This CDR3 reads CASSTAGDGYTF. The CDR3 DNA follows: TGTGCCAGCAGCACAGCAGGGGATGGCTACACCTTC.

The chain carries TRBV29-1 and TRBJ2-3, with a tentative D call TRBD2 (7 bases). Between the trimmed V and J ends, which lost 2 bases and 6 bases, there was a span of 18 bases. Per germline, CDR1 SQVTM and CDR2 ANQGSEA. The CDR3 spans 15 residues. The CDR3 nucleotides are TGCAGCGTTGAAAGGGGCGGGGGCGTCGGGGATACGCAGTATTTT. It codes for CSVERGGGVGDTQYF.